This T cell receptor beta chain was found in a study of vaccination and CD4 T cells after COVID-19. In the study overall: Convalescent donors totaled six males and four females, including two who were Hispanic.

Sequencing of the DNA from cultured CD4+ T cells was carried out with the Oncomine TCR Beta short-read assay. TCRdb independently ran MiXCR on the PCR reads; one entry per CDR3 protein. This repertoire shows about 25,000 distinct CDR3 sequences, 45% to 65% found once; its top ten account for around 2.7%. Treatment in this sample: approximately nine-day PBMC culture with coronavirus spike peptide pools or control peptides (ViraFEST assay). After removal of 4 bases from V and 1 base from J, the junction contained 4 bases not matched to a gene. The CDR3 totals 15 residues. Germline V gives CDR1 ENHRY, CDR2 SYGVKD. This clonotype was picked up a small number of times. Its antigen is unidentified.

The V gene is TRBV10-3, the J gene TRBJ1-5; 7 positions match TRBD1. This sequence originates from a human donor who had recovered from COVID-19. Sequenced: CD4+ T cells from blood, cultured in vitro. This CDR3 is CAISAGGESNQPQHF. The DNA of the CDR3 is TGTGCCATCAGTGCAGGGGGTGAGAGCAATCAGCCCCAGCATTTT.